These 4 T cell receptor beta chains originate from one sample sequenced in a study of regulatory and conventional T cells in RAG deficiency (dated by TCRdb to 2016 to 2017). Library construction relied on the immunoSEQ multiplex PCR assay. Imported from immuneACCESS, the table was reduced by TCRdb to in-frame sequences with V and J called. These copies leave out some clones; in studies compared against another copy, an unresolved V gene accounts for under half, and the cause of the remainder is not known. Across this sample there are about 50,000 clones, with around 89% seen only once. The top ten constitute about 0.53% of the sample. Conventional CD4+ T cells were purified from blood as CD25-low CD127-high cells before genomic DNA extraction. This sample was shared with a second study, whose subject was regulatory T cells. The second study reports: The multiplex PCR used 52 forward TRBV primers and 13 reverse TRBJ primers, with assay-based and computational corrections for amplification bias.

The material sequenced was CD4+ effector T cells sorted from blood. These receptors originate from a human donor in good health.

This chain connects TRBV7-8 to TRBJ1-2; D unclear. The CDR3 sequence is 12 residues long. The V and J ends lost 5 bases and 8 bases respectively, with 12 bases between them. Germline V gene data show CDR1 as SGHVS and CDR2 as FQNEAQ. The CDR3 DNA reads TGTGCCAGCAGCGACCACTTGAGCGGCTACACCTTC. This gives the protein CASSDHLSGYTF.

The chain combines TRBV29-1 with TRBJ1-1; D gene ambiguous. Germline V gene lookup returns CDR1 SQVTM and CDR2 ANQGSEA. The CDR3 spans 12 residues. The ends were cut back, 7 bases at V and 1 base at J, with 10 bases in the middle. In DNA, the CDR3 is TGCAGCGCTAAGACCGGGAACACTGAAGCTTTCTTT. Translation: CSAKTGNTEAFF.

CDR3 loop: CASSPGAQGGDTQYF. Written as DNA, the CDR3 is TGCGCCAGCAGCCCGGGGGCGCAGGGTGGAGATACGCAGTATTTT. The rearrangement links TRBV5-1 to TRBJ2-3; either TRBD1 or TRBD2 may fit D (6 bases each). The CDR3 has 15 amino acids. With 4 bases removed from V and 5 bases from J, the gap between germline ends came to 17 bases. Germline CDR1 SGHRS, CDR2 YFSETQ. Combining the CDR3 with reference TRBV5-1 and TRBJ2-3 gives the whole variable domain KAGVTQTPRYLIKTRGQQVTLSCSPISGHRSVSWYQQTPGQGLQFLFEYFSETQRNKGNFPGRFSGRQFSNSRSEMNVSTLELGDSALYLCASSPGAQGGDTQYFGPGTRLTVL.

The chain couples TRBV5-1 to TRBJ1-2; D may be TRBD1 (5 bases). CDR1 and CDR2 from the germline V gene are SGHRS and YFSETQ. Trimming cost V 0 bases and J 6 bases, with 12 bases left between them. The CDR3 spans 14 residues. CDR3 amino acids: CASSLERDRDGYTF. Written as DNA, the CDR3 is TGCGCCAGCAGCTTGGAGAGGGACCGAGATGGCTACACCTTC.